The 28 T cell receptor beta chains given below trace back to one sample, sequenced in a study of shared T cell receptors in the human thymus (dated by TCRdb to about 2021). Library construction relied on the immunoSEQ multiplex PCR assay. TCRdb re-hosts the immuneACCESS table, in-frame sequences only. Its copies lack some clones; in the studies checked, an unresolved V gene accounts for under half of them, and the cause for the rest is not known. In this sample the table shows approximately 400,000 clones, more than 85% of which occur a single time. The ten largest clones capture approximately 0.02% of the sample. Source material: thymocytes. All receptors derive from a human donor.

This chain uses TRBV7-2 with TRBJ2-5, with D hard to call. Germline CDR1 reads SGHTA; CDR2 reads FQGNSA. The V and J ends lost 1 base and 1 base respectively, with 10 bases between them. There are 15 residues in the CDR3. Here the CDR3 reads CASSLVRSFQETQYF. CDR3 DNA: TGTGCCAGCAGCTTAGTTAGGTCGTTCCAAGAGACCCAGTACTTC.

This clone was observed a single time. The V gene is TRBV15, the J gene TRBJ2-2; a possible D gene is TRBD1 (6 bases). Germline V CDR1 and CDR2: LNHNV, YYDKDF (reference sequence). Trimming removed 4 bases from V and 6 bases from J, with 9 bases in between. The CDR3 runs 13 residues. CDR3 sequence (DNA): TGTGCCACCAGCATTCAGGGGCCCGGGGAGCTGTTTTTT. The encoded protein is CATSIQGPGELFF.

The chain recombines TRBV19 with TRBJ2-6; D remains ambiguous. The CDR3 consists of 14 residues. With 5 bases removed from V and 2 bases from J, the gap between germline ends came to 7 bases. The V gene's germline CDR1 is LNHDA and CDR2 SQIVND (reference sequence). CDR3 region: CASSGFAGANVLTF. The CDR3 DNA follows: TGTGCCAGTAGTGGGTTCGCTGGGGCCAACGTCCTGACTTTC.

This chain links TRBV7-9 with TRBJ2-5, with D unclear. V shed 5 bases and J shed 5 bases, with 6 bases lying between them. Germline V gene lookup returns CDR1 SEHNR and CDR2 FQNEAQ (reference sequence). The CDR3 consists of 11 residues. The CDR3 DNA is TGTGCCAGCAGCAGCCGGGAGACCCAGTACTTC. Its translation: CASSSRETQYF.

The rearrangement joins TRBV28 to TRBJ2-5; D uncertain. The CDR3 consists of 19 residues. Trimming removed 3 bases at V and 1 base at J, with 24 bases between. In germline, CDR1 is MDHEN, CDR2 SYDVKM. The CDR3 is CASSFKPYLSSLPQETQYF. For the CDR3, the DNA is TGTGCCAGCAGTTTCAAGCCCTATCTGAGTTCGCTTCCCCAAGAGACCCAGTACTTC.

The CDR3 coding sequence is TGTGCCAGCAGTGATGGGTCTCTCAATGAGCAGTTCTTC. Its translation is CASSDGSLNEQFF. The chain links TRBV6-1 to TRBJ2-1; D unresolved. V lost 3 bases and J lost 6, with 9 bases in between. The germline V gene has CDR1 MNHNS and CDR2 SASEGT. The CDR3 has 13 amino acids.

V usage is TRBV4-1 and J usage is TRBJ2-3; no clear D gene. The germline gives CDR1 MGHRA, CDR2 YSYEKL. Trimming removed 3 bases from V and 9 bases from J, with 16 bases in between. The CDR3 covers 14 residues. Written as DNA, the CDR3 is TGCGCCAGCAGCCAGGGCCAAGGACGGCGGACGCAGTATTTT. It translates to CASSQGQGRRTQYF.

This sequence joins TRBV5-4 and TRBJ2-5; a possible D gene is TRBD1 (6 bases). CDR1 and CDR2 (germline): SGHNT, YYREEE (reference sequence). V dropped 3 bases and J dropped 5 bases, with 26 bases sitting between them. CDR3 length: 18 amino acids. For the CDR3, the DNA is TGTGCCAGCAGCTCCTCTGGATCAATTCAGGGGCGGTGGGAGACCCAGTACTTC. Translated: CASSSSGSIQGRWETQYF.

This chain joins TRBV19 and TRBJ1-2; 7 bases fit TRBD1. Germline trimming cut 3 bases from V and 7 bases from J; bases unmatched to any gene: 8. The germline V gene encodes CDR1 LNHDA and CDR2 SQIVND (reference sequence). The CDR3 consists of 14 residues. CDR3 coding DNA: TGTGCCAGTAGTATTGAGAAGACAGGGAGTGGCTACACCTTC. It encodes CASSIEKTGSGYTF. Full variable domain (rest looked up from reference TRBV19 and TRBJ1-2): DGGITQSPKYLFRKEGQNVTLSCEQNLNHDAMYWYRQDPGQGLRLIYYSQIVNDFQKGDIAEGYSVSREKKESFPLTVTSAQKNPTAFYLCASSIEKTGSGYTFGSGTRLTVV.

This clone was picked up one time. This chain connects TRBV5-4 to TRBJ2-3; D not resolved. CDR1 and CDR2 (germline): SGHNT, YYREEE (reference sequence). The CDR3 is made up of 14 amino acids. V was cut by 3 bases and J by 2 bases, with 10 bases left in between. The CDR3 coding sequence is TGTGCCAGCAGCTACAAGACGGACACAGATACGCAGTATTTT. Its protein product is CASSYKTDTDTQYF.

The chain joins TRBV14 to TRBJ2-1; D might be TRBD1 (5 bases). Germline CDR1 and CDR2: SGHDN and FVKESK. Trimming took 2 bases from V and 0 from J, leaving 8 bases between them. The CDR3 is made up of 15 amino acids. The CDR3 nucleotides read TGTGCCAGCAGCCAAAGACAGTTCTCCTACAATGAGCAGTTCTTC. This sequence encodes CASSQRQFSYNEQFF.

The V and J genes are TRBV7-9 and TRBJ2-3; 7 positions match TRBD2. With V trimmed by 7 bases and J by 7 bases, 14 bases remained unmatched. The CDR3 spans 15 residues. Per the germline V gene, CDR1 is SEHNR and CDR2 is FQNEAQ (reference sequence). The CDR3 coding sequence is TGTGCCAGCAAGGAAAAGGGAGGGAGGATATATACGCAGTATTTT. It encodes CASKEKGGRIYTQYF.

This rearrangement joins TRBV27 to TRBJ2-7; TRBD2 matches at 16 bases. The CDR3 length is 18 residues. The trim removed 2 bases at V and 4 bases at J, leaving 8 bases unmatched. From germline, CDR1 is MNHEY and CDR2 SMNVEV (reference sequence). The CDR3 is CASSLAGTSGRAAYEQYF. The CDR3 coding sequence is TGTGCCAGCAGTTTAGCCGGGACTAGCGGGAGGGCGGCTTACGAGCAGTACTTC.

V usage is TRBV4-3 and J usage is TRBJ2-3, with 7 bases that match TRBD2. After removal of 1 base from V and 5 bases from J, the junction contained 12 bases not matched to a gene. The CDR3 length is 17 residues. The germline V gene encodes CDR1 LGHNA and CDR2 YSLEER. CDR3 sequence (DNA): TGCGCCAGCAGCCAAGTTTTTGGGGGAGGGGAAGGAGATACGCAGTATTTT. Amino acids: CASSQVFGGGEGDTQYF.

This chain joins TRBV5-6 and TRBJ2-7, with D possibly being TRBD2 (5 bases). Germline CDR1 and CDR2: SGHDT and YYEEEE. The CDR3 has 13 amino acids. The V and J ends lost 5 bases and 6 bases respectively, with 15 bases between them. This CDR3 is CASSVLARTEQYF. The DNA of the CDR3 is TGTGCCAGCAGTGTCTTAGCGCGAACCGAGCAGTACTTC.

The rearrangement links TRBV27 to TRBJ2-2; TRBD2 agrees at 7 bases. CDR3 length equals 16 residues. Germline CDR1 and CDR2: MNHEY and SMNVEV (reference sequence). V was pared by 2 bases and J by 1 base, with 4 bases of the junction left unmatched. Here the CDR3 DNA reads TGTGCCAGCAGTTTAGTGGGCGGGAGGAACACCGGGGAGCTGTTTTTT. It encodes CASSLVGGRNTGELFF.

This chain uses TRBV11-3 with TRBJ2-1; 9 bases align to TRBD2. In germline, CDR1 is SGHNT, CDR2 YENEEA. V lost 10 bases to trimming and J lost 0 bases; unmatched junction nucleotides: 7. CDR3 length equals 15 residues. The CDR3 coding sequence is TGTGCCAAACAGAATAGCGGGAGCTCCTACAATGAGCAGTTCTTC. Protein: CAKQNSGSSYNEQFF.

The CDR3 sequence: CASSPHRWGQGYTF. CDR3 DNA: TGTGCCAGCAGCCCTCACCGTTGGGGTCAAGGCTACACCTTC. The chain carries TRBV11-1 and TRBJ1-2; D call uncertain. CDR3 length: 14 residues. V was trimmed by 5 bases and J by 8 bases, leaving 18 bases between them. Germline CDR1 SGHAT, CDR2 FQDESV (reference sequence).

The rearrangement links TRBV15 to TRBJ1-1; maybe TRBD1 (5 bases). The CDR3 is 13 amino acids. V lost 7 bases to trimming and J lost 1 base, with 10 bases between them. Per germline, CDR1 LNHNV and CDR2 YYDKDF (reference sequence). This CDR3 reads CATTTGPNTEAFF. The CDR3 DNA sequence: TGTGCCACCACTACGGGGCCGAACACTGAAGCTTTCTTT. Based on the CDR3 plus reference TRBV15 and TRBJ1-1, the full variable domain is DAMVIQNPRYQVTQFGKPVTLSCSQTLNHNVMYWYQQKSSQAPKLLFHYYDKDFNNEADTPDNFQSRRPNTSFCFLDIRSPGLGDTAMYLCATTTGPNTEAFFGQGTRLTVV.

The chain joins TRBV18 to TRBJ2-4, with 9 positions matching TRBD2. Germline V gene sequence: CDR1 KGHSH, CDR2 LQKENI. This CDR3 is built from 21 residues. J was trimmed by 4 bases and V by 0 bases; bases with no gene match: 19. Here the CDR3 reads CASSPPSKGGSGSFAKNIQYF. The CDR3, as DNA: TGTGCCAGCTCACCACCTTCGAAGGGGGGTAGCGGGAGTTTCGCAAAAAACATTCAGTACTTC.

This chain links TRBV5-6 with TRBJ2-7; TRBD2 is a possible D gene (7 bases). The V gene lost 2 bases and the J gene lost 3 bases, with 15 bases spanning the gap. Germline-derived CDR1 and CDR2 are SGHDT and YYEEEE. This CDR3 spans 15 amino acids. The CDR3 loop reads CASSFREGECYEQYF. CDR3 nucleotide sequence: TGTGCCAGCAGCTTTAGGGAGGGGGAGTGCTACGAGCAGTACTTC.

The chain is built from TRBV6-5 and TRBJ1-4, with D possibly being TRBD1 (5 bases). This CDR3 is built from 11 residues. Germline CDR1 reads MNHEY; CDR2 reads SVGAGI. With 6 bases removed from V and 12 bases from J, the gap between germline ends came to 11 bases. The CDR3 DNA sequence: TGTGCCAGCAGCGACAGAGGGGAACTGTTTTTT. Amino acid sequence: CASSDRGELFF.

The genes are TRBV10-3 and TRBJ2-1; no firm D call. This CDR3 spans 15 amino acids. The germline V gene has CDR1 ENHRY and CDR2 SYGVKD. V gave up 0 bases and J gave up 2 bases, with 8 bases separating them. CDR3 sequence: CAISESWWPYNEQFF. The CDR3 DNA sequence: TGTGCCATCAGTGAGTCGTGGTGGCCCTACAATGAGCAGTTCTTC.

The gene calls are TRBV4-3 and TRBJ2-2; D is unresolved. V lost 1 base to trimming and J lost 3 bases, with 18 bases between them. CDR1 is LGHNA and CDR2 is YSLEER in the germline V gene. CDR3 size: 18 residues. CDR3 region: CASSQGKWSTEDTGELFF. The CDR3, as DNA: TGCGCCAGCAGCCAAGGAAAGTGGTCGACCGAGGACACCGGGGAGCTGTTTTTT.

The V gene is TRBV28, the J gene TRBJ1-5; 10 nucleotides line up with TRBD1. CDR1 is MDHEN and CDR2 is SYDVKM in the germline V gene. This CDR3 is built from 17 residues. The junction had 10 bases not matched to a gene; V was cut back by 8 bases and J by 0 bases. CDR3 protein: CASHTGTGDYSNQPQHF. The DNA of the CDR3 is TGTGCCAGCCATACCGGGACAGGGGATTATAGCAATCAGCCCCAGCATTTT. Full variable domain (rest looked up from reference TRBV28 and TRBJ1-5): DVKVTQSSRYLVKRTGEKVFLECVQDMDHENMFWYRQDPGLGLRLIYFSYDVKMKEKGDIPEGYSVSREKKERFSLILESASTNQTSMYLCASHTGTGDYSNQPQHFGDGTRLSIL.

J is TRBJ2-1 and V is TRBV7-2; 9 bases match TRBD1. V trimming: 8 bases; J trimming: 6 bases; junction bases outside the gene matches: 17. This CDR3 region has 17 residues. Germline lookup yields CDR1 SGHTA and CDR2 FQGNSA. Written as DNA, the CDR3 is TGTGCCAGCCCGAGGACAGGGGATTACGGGACGATCAATGAGCAGTTCTTC. This gives the protein CASPRTGDYGTINEQFF.

This clone has a single count. The gene calls are TRBV2 and TRBJ2-7; 10 positions match TRBD1. This CDR3 has 16 amino acids. Germline lookup yields CDR1 SNHLY and CDR2 FYNNEI. The V gene end was trimmed by 5 bases and the J gene end by 1 base; junction bases not matched to a gene: 8. This CDR3 reads CASSSDRGLKSYEQYF. The CDR3 coding sequence is TGTGCCAGCAGTTCAGACAGGGGGCTGAAGTCCTACGAGCAGTACTTC.

This chain links TRBV28 with TRBJ1-2, with 7 bases fitting TRBD1. The J segment lost 1 base and the V segment lost 3 bases, leaving 5 bases of the junction unmatched. Germline CDR1 and CDR2: MDHEN and SYDVKM. This CDR3 region has 15 residues. This CDR3 is CASSFHGTVNYGYTF. The DNA of the CDR3 is TGTGCCAGCAGTTTCCACGGGACAGTTAACTATGGCTACACCTTC.